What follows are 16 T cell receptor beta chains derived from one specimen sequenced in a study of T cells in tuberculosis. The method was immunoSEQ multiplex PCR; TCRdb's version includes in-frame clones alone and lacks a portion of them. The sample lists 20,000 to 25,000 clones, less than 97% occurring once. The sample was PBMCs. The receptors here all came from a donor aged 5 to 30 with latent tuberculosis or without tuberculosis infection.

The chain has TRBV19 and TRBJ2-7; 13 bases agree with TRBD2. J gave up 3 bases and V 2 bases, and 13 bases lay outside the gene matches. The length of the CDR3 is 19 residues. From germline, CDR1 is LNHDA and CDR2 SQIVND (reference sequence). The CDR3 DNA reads TGTGCCAGTAGTATAATTGGGACTAGCGGGGTCCCCGTCTACTACGAGCAGTACGTC. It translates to CASSIIGTSGVPVYYEQYV.

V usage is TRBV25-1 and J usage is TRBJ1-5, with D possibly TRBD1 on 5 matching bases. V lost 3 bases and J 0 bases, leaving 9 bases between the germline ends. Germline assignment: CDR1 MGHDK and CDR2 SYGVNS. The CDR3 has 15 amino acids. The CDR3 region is CASSEGQYSNQPQHF. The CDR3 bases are TGTGCCAGCAGTGAGGGGCAGTATAGCAATCAGCCCCAGCATTTT.

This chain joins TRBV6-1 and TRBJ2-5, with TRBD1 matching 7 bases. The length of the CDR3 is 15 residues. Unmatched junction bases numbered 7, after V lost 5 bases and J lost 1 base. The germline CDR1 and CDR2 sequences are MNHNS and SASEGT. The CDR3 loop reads CASSSYRGAQETQYF. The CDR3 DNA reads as TGTGCCAGCAGTTCTTACAGGGGAGCCCAAGAGACCCAGTACTTC.

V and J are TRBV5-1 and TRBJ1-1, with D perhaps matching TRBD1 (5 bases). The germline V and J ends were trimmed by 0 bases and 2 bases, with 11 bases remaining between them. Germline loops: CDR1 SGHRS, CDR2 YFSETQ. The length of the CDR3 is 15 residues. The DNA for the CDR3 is TGCGCCAGCAGCTTGGTAGGGGTTCCCAACACTGAAGCTTTCTTT. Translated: CASSLVGVPNTEAFF.

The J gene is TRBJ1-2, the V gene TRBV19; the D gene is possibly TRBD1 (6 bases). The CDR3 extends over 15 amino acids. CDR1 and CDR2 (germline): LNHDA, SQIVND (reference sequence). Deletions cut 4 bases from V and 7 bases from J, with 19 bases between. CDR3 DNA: TGTGCCAGTAGTAAGGACAGCAACCCGGGTGGTGGCTACACCTTC. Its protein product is CASSKDSNPGGGYTF.

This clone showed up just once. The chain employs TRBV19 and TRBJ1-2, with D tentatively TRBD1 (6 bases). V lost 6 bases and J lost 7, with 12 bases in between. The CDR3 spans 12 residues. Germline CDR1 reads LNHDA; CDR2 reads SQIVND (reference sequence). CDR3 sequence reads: CASSDRSTGYTF. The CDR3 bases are TGTGCCAGTAGCGACAGGAGTACTGGCTACACCTTC.

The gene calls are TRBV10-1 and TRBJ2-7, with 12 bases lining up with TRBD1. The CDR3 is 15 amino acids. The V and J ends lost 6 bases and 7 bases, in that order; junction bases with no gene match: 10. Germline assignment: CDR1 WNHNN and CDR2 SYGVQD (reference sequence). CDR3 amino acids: CASRPTGQGAGEQYV. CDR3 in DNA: TGCGCCAGCAGACCTACGGGACAGGGGGCGGGGGAGCAGTACGTC.

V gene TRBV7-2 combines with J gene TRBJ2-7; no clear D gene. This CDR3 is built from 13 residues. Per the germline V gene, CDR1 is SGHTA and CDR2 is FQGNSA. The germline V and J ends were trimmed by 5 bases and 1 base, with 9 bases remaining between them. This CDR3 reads CASSRLRSYEQYF. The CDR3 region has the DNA TGTGCCAGCAGCCGTCTTAGATCCTACGAGCAGTACTTC.

DNA of the CDR3: TGTGCCAGCAGCTTATCAGGGGCAGACAGGGAAAAACTGTTTTTT. Amino acid sequence: CASSLSGADREKLFF. J is TRBJ1-4 and V is TRBV7-2; D is perhaps TRBD1 (6 bases). V lost 2 bases and J 8 bases, leaving 15 bases between the germline ends. Germline assignment: CDR1 SGHTA and CDR2 FQGNSA. The CDR3 has 15 amino acids.

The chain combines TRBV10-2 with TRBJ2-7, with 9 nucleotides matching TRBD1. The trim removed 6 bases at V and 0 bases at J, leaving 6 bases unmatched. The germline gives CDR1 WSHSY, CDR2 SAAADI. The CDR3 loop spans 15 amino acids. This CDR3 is CASSGTGGHSYEQYV. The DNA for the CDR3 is TGCGCCAGCAGCGGAACAGGGGGCCACTCCTACGAGCAGTACGTC.

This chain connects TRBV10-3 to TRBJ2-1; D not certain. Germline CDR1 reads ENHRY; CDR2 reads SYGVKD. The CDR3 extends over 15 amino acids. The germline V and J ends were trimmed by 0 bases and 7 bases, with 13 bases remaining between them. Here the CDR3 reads CAISESTRQYNEQFF. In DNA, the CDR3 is TGTGCCATCAGTGAGTCGACTCGGCAGTATAATGAGCAGTTCTTC.

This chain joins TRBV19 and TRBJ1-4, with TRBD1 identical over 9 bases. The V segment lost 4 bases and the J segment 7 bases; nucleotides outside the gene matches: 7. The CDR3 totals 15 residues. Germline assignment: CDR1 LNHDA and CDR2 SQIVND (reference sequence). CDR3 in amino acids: CASSTNRGRGEKLFF. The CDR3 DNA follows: TGTGCCAGTAGTACCAACAGGGGGCGCGGTGAAAAACTGTTTTTT.

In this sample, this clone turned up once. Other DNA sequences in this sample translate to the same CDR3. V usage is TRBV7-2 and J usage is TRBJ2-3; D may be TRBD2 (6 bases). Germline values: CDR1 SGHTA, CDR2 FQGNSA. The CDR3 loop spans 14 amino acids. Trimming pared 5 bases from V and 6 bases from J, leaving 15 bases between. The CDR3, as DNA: TGTGCCAGCAGCCTCCGAGTAGCGGCGGATACGCAGTATTTT. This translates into CASSLRVAADTQYF. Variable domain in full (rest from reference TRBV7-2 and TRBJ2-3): GAGVSQSPSNKVTEKGKDVELRCDPISGHTALYWYRQSLGQGLEFLIYFQGNSAPDKSGLPSDRFSAERTGGSVSTLTIQRTQQEDSAVYLCASSLRVAADTQYFGPGTRLTVL.

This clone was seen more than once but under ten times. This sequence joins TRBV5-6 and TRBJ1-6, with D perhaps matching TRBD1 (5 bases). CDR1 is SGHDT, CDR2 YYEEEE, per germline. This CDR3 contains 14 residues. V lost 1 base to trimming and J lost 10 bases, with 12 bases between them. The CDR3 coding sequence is TGTGCCAGCAGCTTGACGGCAGGGCGCTCACCCCTCCACTTT. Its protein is CASSLTAGRSPLHF. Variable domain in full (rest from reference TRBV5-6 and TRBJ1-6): DAGVTQSPTHLIKTRGQQVTLRCSPKSGHDTVSWYQQALGQGPQFIFQYYEEEERQRGNFPDRFSGHQFPNYSSELNVNALLLGDSALYLCASSLTAGRSPLHFGNGTRLTVT.

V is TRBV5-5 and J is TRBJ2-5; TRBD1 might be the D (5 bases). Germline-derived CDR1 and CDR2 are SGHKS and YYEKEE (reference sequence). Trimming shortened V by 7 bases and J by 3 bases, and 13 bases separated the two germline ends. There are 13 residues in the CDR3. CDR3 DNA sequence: TGTGCCAGCTCCCGCAGGGCGGAAGAGACCCAGTACTTC. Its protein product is CASSRRAEETQYF.

CDR3 sequence (DNA): TGTGCCAGCCAGGGGGTCTCCGGGGCCAACGTCCTGACTTTC. Amino acid sequence: CASQGVSGANVLTF. The rearrangement uses TRBV6-6 and TRBJ2-6, with 7 bases aligning to TRBD1. Germline CDR1 is MNHNY and CDR2 is SVGAGI (reference sequence). There are 14 residues in the CDR3. With V trimmed by 8 bases and J by 4 bases, 5 bases remained unmatched.